A single T cell receptor beta chain is shown here with its context. These data come from a study of CD8 T cells in Susac syndrome. Trimming removed 6 bases from V and 1 base from J, with 9 bases in between. The CDR3 extends over 13 amino acids. Germline V CDR1 and CDR2: MNHEY, SVGEGT. Negative isolation yielded the CD8+ and CD4+ T cells, while FACS enriched the TEMRA cells. RNA in amounts of roughly 0.5 to 1 ug was reverse transcribed with random hexamers. TCRdb redid the calling of the immunoSEQ multiplex PCR reads with MiXCR, one entry per CDR3 protein. The sample holds some 140,000 distinct CDR3 sequences; around nine tenths are singletons and the top ten take approximately 0.24%.

Specimen: CD8+ T cells from PBMCs. This rearrangement joins TRBV6-2 or TRBV6-3 to TRBJ1-1; D unresolved. The TCR originated in a human donor with multiple sclerosis. The CDR3 loop is CASRTNGNTEAFF. Here the CDR3 DNA reads TGTGCCAGCAGGACAAACGGGAACACTGAAGCTTTCTTT.